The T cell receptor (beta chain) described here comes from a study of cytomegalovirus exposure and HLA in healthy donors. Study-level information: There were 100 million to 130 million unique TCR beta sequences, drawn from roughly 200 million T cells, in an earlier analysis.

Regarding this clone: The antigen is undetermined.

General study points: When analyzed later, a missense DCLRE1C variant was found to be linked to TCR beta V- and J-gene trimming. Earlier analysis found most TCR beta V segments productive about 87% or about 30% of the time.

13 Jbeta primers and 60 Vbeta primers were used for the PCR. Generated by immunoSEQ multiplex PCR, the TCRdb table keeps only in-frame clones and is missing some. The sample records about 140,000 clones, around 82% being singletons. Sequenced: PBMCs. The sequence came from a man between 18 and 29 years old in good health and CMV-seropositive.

Here the CDR3 reads CASTPSGRTSGTFTGELFF. The CDR3 coding sequence is TGTGCCAGCACCCCAAGTGGACGAACTAGCGGGACCTTCACCGGGGAGCTGTTTTTT. The chain carries TRBV27 and TRBJ2-2, with 10 bases lining up with TRBD2. The CDR3 is 19 residues long. From germline, CDR1 is MNHEY and CDR2 SMNVEV (reference sequence). Trimming took 7 bases from V and 4 from J; bases not matched to a gene: 18.